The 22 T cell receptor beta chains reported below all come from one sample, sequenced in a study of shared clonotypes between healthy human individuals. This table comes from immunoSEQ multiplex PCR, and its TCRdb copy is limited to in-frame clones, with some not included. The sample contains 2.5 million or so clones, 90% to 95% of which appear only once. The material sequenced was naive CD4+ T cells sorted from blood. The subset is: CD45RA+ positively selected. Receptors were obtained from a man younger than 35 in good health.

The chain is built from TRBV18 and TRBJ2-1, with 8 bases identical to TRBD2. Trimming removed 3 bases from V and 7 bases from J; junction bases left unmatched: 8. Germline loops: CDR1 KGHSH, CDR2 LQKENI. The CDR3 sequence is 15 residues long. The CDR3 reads CASSPVAGSGNEQFF. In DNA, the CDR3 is TGTGCCAGCTCACCCGTAGCGGGATCAGGGAATGAGCAGTTCTTC.

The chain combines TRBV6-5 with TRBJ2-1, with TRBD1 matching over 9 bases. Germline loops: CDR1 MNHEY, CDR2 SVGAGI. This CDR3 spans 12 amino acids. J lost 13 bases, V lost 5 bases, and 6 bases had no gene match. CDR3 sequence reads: CASSPGTGIQFF. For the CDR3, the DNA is TGTGCCAGCAGTCCCGGGACAGGGATCCAGTTCTTC.

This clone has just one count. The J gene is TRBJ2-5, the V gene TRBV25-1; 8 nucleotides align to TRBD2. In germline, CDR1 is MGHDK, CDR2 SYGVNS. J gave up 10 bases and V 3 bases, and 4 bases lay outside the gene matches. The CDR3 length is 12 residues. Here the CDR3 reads CASSEFGGGQYF. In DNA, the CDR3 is TGTGCCAGCAGTGAGTTCGGGGGGGGCCAGTACTTC. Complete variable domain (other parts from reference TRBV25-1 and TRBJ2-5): EADIYQTPRYLVIGTGKKITLECSQTMGHDKMYWYQQDPGMELHLIHYSYGVNSTEKGDLSSESTVSRIRTEHFPLTLESARPSHTSQYLCASSEFGGGQYFGPGTRLLVL.

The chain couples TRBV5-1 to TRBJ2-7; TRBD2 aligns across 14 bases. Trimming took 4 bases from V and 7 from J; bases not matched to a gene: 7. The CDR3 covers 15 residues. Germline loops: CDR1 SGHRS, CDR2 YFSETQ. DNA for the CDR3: TGCGCCAGCAGCGGCGGACTAGCGGGAGGTTGGGAGCAGTACTTC. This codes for CASSGGLAGGWEQYF.

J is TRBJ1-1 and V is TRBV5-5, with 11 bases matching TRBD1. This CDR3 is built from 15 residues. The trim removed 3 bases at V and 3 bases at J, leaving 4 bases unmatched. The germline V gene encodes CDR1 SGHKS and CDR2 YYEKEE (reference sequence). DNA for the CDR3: TGTGCCAGCAGCTCGTGGACAGGGGGCTACACTGAAGCTTTCTTT. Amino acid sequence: CASSSWTGGYTEAFF.

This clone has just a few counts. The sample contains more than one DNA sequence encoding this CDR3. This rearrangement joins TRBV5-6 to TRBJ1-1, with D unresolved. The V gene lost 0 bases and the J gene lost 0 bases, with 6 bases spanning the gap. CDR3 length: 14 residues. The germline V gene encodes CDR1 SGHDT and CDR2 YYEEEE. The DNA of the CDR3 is TGTGCCAGCAGCTTGGCCTCGCTGAACACTGAAGCTTTCTTT. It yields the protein CASSLASLNTEAFF.

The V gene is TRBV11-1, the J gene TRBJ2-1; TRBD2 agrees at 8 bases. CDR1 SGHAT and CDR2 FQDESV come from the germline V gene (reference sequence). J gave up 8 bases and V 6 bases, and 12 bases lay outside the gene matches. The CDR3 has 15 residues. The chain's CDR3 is CASRIRGGLTHEQFF. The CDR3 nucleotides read TGTGCCAGCAGAATACGGGGGGGCCTAACTCATGAGCAGTTCTTC.

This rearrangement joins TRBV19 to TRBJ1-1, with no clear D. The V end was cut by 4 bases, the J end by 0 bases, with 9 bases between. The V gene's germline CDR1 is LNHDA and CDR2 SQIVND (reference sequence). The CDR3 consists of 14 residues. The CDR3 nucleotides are TGTGCCAGTAGTAAGGGATCCCTGAACACTGAAGCTTTCTTT. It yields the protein CASSKGSLNTEAFF.

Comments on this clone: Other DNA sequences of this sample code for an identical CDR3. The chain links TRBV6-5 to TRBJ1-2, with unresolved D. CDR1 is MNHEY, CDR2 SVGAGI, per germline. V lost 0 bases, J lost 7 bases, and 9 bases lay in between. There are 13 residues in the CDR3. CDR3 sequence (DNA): TGTGCCAGCAGTTACTCTAGCCGCGGTGGCTACACCTTC. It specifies CASSYSSRGGYTF.

The chain's CDR3 is CASSPQRGGTDTQYF. The CDR3, as DNA: TGTGCCAGCAGCCCACAGCGGGGAGGCACAGATACGCAGTATTTT. This sequence joins TRBV7-9 and TRBJ2-3; the match to TRBD2 covers 7 bases. The trim removed 5 bases at V and 1 base at J, leaving 6 bases unmatched. Germline assignment: CDR1 SEHNR and CDR2 FQNEAQ (reference sequence). The CDR3 is 15 amino acids. The variable domain in full, with the rest retrieved from reference TRBV7-9 and TRBJ2-3, is DTGVSQNPRHKITKRGQNVTFRCDPISEHNRLYWYRQTLGQGPEFLTYFQNEAQLEKSRLLSDRFSAERPKGSFSTLEIQRTEQGDSAMYLCASSPQRGGTDTQYFGPGTRLTVL.

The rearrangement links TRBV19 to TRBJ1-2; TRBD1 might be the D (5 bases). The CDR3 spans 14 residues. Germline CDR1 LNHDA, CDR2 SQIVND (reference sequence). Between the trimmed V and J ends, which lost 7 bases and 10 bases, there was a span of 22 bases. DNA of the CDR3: TGTGCCAGTACCCCTTCCGGGGGTCCGGTGGACTACACCTTC. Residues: CASTPSGGPVDYTF.

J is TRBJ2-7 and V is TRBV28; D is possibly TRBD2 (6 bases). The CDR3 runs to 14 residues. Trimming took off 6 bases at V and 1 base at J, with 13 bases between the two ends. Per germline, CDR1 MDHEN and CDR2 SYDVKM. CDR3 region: CASSLGTASYEQYF. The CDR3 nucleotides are TGTGCCAGCAGCCTCGGGACTGCATCCTACGAGCAGTACTTC.

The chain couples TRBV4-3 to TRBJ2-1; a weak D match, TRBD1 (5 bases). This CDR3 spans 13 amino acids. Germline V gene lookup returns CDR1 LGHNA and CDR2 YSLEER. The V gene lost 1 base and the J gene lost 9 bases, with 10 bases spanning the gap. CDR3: CASSQVRAAEQFF. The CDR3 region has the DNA TGCGCCAGCAGCCAAGTCAGGGCGGCTGAGCAGTTCTTC.

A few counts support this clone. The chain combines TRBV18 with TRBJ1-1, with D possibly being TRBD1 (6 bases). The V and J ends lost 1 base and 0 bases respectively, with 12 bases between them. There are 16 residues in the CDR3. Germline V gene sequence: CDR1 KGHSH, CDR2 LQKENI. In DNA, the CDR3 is TGTGCCAGCTCACCACTGGCAGGGGCCCTGAACACTGAAGCTTTCTTT. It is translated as CASSPLAGALNTEAFF.

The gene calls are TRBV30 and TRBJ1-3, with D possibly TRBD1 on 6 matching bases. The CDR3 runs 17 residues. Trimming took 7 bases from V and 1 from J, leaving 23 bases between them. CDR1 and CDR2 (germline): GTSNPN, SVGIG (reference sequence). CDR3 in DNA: TGTGCCTCTGGTAACAGGGCCCTTGGAAGATCTGGAAACACCATATATTTT. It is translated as CASGNRALGRSGNTIYF.

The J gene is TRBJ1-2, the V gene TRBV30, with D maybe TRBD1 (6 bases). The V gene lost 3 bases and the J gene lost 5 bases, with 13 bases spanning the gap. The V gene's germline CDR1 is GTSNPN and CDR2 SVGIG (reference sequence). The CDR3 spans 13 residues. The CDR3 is CAWRGQTVYGYTF. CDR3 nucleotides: TGTGCCTGGAGAGGACAGACCGTATATGGCTACACCTTC.

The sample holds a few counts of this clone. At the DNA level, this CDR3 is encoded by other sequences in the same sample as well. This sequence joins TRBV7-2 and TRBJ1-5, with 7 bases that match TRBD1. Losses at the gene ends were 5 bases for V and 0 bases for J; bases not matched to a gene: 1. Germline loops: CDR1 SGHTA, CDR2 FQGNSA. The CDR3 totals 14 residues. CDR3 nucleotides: TGTGCCAGCAGCCGGGACAGTAGCAATCAGCCCCAGCATTTT. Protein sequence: CASSRDSSNQPQHF.

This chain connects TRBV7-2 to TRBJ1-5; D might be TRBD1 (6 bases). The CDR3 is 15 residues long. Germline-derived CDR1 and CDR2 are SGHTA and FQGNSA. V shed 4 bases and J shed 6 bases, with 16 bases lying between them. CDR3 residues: CASSSEQGGFQPQHF. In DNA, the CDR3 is TGTGCCAGCAGCTCCGAACAGGGCGGGTTTCAGCCCCAGCATTTT.

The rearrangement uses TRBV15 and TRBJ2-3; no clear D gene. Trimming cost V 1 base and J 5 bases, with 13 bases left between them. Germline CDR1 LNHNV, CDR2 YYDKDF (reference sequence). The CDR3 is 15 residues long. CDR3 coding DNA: TGTGCCACCAGCAGAGGCCGATCCCGTGTAGATACGCAGTATTTT. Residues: CATSRGRSRVDTQYF.

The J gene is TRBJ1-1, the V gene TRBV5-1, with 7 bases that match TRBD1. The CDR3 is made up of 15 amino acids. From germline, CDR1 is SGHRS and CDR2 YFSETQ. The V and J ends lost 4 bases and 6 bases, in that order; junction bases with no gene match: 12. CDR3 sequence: CASSGLTGVGAEAFF. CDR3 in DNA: TGCGCCAGCAGCGGATTAACAGGGGTGGGAGCTGAAGCTTTCTTT.

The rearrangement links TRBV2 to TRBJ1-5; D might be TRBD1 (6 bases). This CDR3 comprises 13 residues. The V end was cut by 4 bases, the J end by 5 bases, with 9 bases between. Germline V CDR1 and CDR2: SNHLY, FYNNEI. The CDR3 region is CASSGEGDQPQHF. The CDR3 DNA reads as TGTGCCAGCAGTGGGGAGGGGGATCAGCCCCAGCATTTT.

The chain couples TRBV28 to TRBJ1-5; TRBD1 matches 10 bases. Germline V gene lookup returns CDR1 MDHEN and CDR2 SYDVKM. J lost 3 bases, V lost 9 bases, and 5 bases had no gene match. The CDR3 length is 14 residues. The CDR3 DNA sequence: TGTGCCAGTGGGACAGGGGAATCCAATCAGCCCCAGCATTTT. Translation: CASGTGESNQPQHF.